These 9 T cell receptor beta chains came from one sample sequenced in a study of blood T cell repertoires in COVID-19 (dated by TCRdb to the early 2020s). Library preparation employed the immunoSEQ multiplex PCR assay. What TCRdb holds here is the immuneACCESS table cut down to in-frame rearrangements. Part of the clones is not present; checked against another copy, under half of the missing clones reflect an unresolved V gene, and the others are unexplained. This sample gives about 90,000 clones in total; over 75% of them show up just once. About 5% of the sample comes from the top ten. Sequencing was carried out using peripheral blood. The receptors shown here come from a man aged 50 to 60 with acute or convalescent COVID-19.

CDR3 sequence (DNA): TGCAGCGTTGAGAGTCGCAGCACAGATACGCAGTATTTT. This gives the protein CSVESRSTDTQYF. V usage is TRBV29-1 and J usage is TRBJ2-3; D unresolved. In germline, CDR1 is SQVTM, CDR2 ANQGSEA. This CDR3 spans 13 amino acids. Trimming removed 3 bases at V and 0 bases at J, with 7 bases between.

This sequence joins TRBV18 and TRBJ1-1, with 7 bases fitting TRBD1. The CDR3 loop spans 15 amino acids. J lost 1 base, V lost 5 bases, and 7 bases had no gene match. CDR1 is KGHSH, CDR2 LQKENI, per germline. CDR3 in amino acids: CASSAKQGSNTEAFF. CDR3 in DNA: TGTGCCAGCTCAGCTAAACAGGGGTCGAACACTGAAGCTTTCTTT.

The V gene is TRBV11-2, the J gene TRBJ2-2, with 10 bases fitting TRBD1. The germline V gene has CDR1 SGHAT and CDR2 FQNNGV. The V gene end was trimmed by 2 bases and the J gene end by 6 bases; junction bases not matched to a gene: 9. CDR3 length equals 17 residues. The CDR3 region has the DNA TGTGCCAGCAGCTTACCCCGGACAGGGGGAAGGTCCGGGGAGCTGTTTTTT. Protein sequence: CASSLPRTGGRSGELFF.

The chain is built from TRBV14 and TRBJ2-7; no reliable D call. Trimming removed 1 base from V and 6 bases from J, with 13 bases in between. Per germline, CDR1 SGHDN and CDR2 FVKESK. The CDR3 runs 14 residues. The CDR3 loop reads CASSQGNSYGEQYF. In DNA, the CDR3 is TGTGCCAGCAGCCAAGGAAACAGCTATGGCGAGCAGTACTTC.

The genes are TRBV7-9 and TRBJ2-4; 10 bases are shared with TRBD1. The CDR3 spans 16 residues. The J segment lost 7 bases and the V segment lost 1 base, leaving 7 bases of the junction unmatched. The V gene's germline CDR1 is SEHNR and CDR2 FQNEAQ (reference sequence). The CDR3 DNA sequence: TGTGCCAGCAGCTTAGGCGGAGGGGACAGGGGTAACATTCAGTACTTC. Amino acid sequence: CASSLGGGDRGNIQYF.

The rearrangement joins TRBV5-1 to TRBJ2-1, with TRBD2 matching 9 bases. The germline CDR1 and CDR2 sequences are SGHRS and YFSETQ. V was pared by 0 bases and J by 8 bases, with 6 bases of the junction left unmatched. This CDR3 spans 15 amino acids. CDR3 loop: CASSLGREGIDEQFF. As DNA, the CDR3 is TGCGCCAGCAGCTTGGGGCGGGAGGGAATAGATGAGCAGTTCTTC.

The chain is built from TRBV7-9 and TRBJ2-5, with D perhaps TRBD1 (7 bases). CDR1 and CDR2 from the germline V gene are SEHNR and FQNEAQ (reference sequence). The CDR3 is 15 amino acids. With 4 bases removed from V and 5 bases from J, the gap between germline ends came to 17 bases. CDR3 in DNA: TGTGCCAGCAGCTCGACCAGGGGGAGCGGGGAGACCCAGTACTTC. Protein sequence: CASSSTRGSGETQYF.

V gene TRBV15 combines with J gene TRBJ1-4; 7 nucleotides align to TRBD1. CDR1 is LNHNV, CDR2 YYDKDF, per germline (reference sequence). Trimming removed 5 bases from V and 4 bases from J; junction bases left unmatched: 4. This CDR3 has 14 amino acids. The CDR3 spells CATSYRDSNEKLFF. The CDR3 nucleotides read TGTGCCACCAGCTACCGGGACAGTAATGAAAAACTGTTTTTT.

This clone was recorded a few times. V gene TRBV20-1 combines with J gene TRBJ1-4; D ambiguous. Trimming took off 3 bases at V and 6 bases at J, with 17 bases between the two ends. This CDR3 has 15 residues. Germline values: CDR1 DFQATT, CDR2 SNEGSKA (reference sequence). In DNA, the CDR3 is TGCAGTGCTAGTTCGGCCAGCGTTTCCGATGAAAAACTGTTTTTT. Translated, it gives CSASSASVSDEKLFF.